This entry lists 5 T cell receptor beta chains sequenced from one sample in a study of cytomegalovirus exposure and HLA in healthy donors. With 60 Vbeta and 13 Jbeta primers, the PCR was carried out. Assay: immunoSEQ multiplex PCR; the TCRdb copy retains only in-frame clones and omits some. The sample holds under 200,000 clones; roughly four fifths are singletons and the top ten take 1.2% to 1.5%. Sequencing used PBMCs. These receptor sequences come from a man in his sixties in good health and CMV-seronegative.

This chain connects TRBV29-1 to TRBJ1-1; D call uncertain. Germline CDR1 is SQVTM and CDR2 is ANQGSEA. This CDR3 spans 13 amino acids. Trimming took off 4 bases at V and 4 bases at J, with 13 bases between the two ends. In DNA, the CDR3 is TGCAGCGTTGGGGCTTTAGGAACCACTGAAGCTTTCTTT. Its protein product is CSVGALGTTEAFF.

The CDR3 bases are TGTGCCAGCAGCTTGGCAGGGAGGGAGCCCCAGCATTTT. This translates into CASSLAGREPQHF. The V call is TRBV11-2, the J call TRBJ1-5; D is perhaps TRBD1 (5 bases). V lost 3 bases, J lost 8 bases, and 11 bases lay in between. Germline V gene data show CDR1 as SGHAT and CDR2 as FQNNGV. The CDR3 is made up of 13 amino acids.

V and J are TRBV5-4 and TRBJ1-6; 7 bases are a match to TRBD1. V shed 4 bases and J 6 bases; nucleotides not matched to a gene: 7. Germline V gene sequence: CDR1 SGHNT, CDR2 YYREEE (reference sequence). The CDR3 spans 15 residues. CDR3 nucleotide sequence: TGTGCCAGCAGCCTAACCCGGGACAGTAATTCACCCCTCCACTTT. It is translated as CASSLTRDSNSPLHF.

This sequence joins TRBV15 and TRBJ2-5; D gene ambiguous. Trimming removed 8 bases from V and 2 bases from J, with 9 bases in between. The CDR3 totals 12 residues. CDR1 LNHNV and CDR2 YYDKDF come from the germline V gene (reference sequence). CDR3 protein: CATARWQETQYF. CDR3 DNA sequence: TGTGCCACCGCCCGGTGGCAAGAGACCCAGTACTTC. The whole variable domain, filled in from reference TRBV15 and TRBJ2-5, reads DAMVIQNPRYQVTQFGKPVTLSCSQTLNHNVMYWYQQKSSQAPKLLFHYYDKDFNNEADTPDNFQSRRPNTSFCFLDIRSPGLGDTAMYLCATARWQETQYFGPGTRLLVL.

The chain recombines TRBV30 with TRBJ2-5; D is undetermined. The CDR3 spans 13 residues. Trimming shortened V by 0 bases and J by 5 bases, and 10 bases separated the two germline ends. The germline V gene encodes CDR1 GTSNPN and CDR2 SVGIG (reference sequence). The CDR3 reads CAWSVSESETQYF. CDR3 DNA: TGTGCCTGGAGTGTCTCTGAGAGCGAGACCCAGTACTTC.